This T cell receptor beta chain was documented in a study of cytomegalovirus exposure and HLA in healthy donors. Germline V gives CDR1 SGHTA, CDR2 FQGTGA. The CDR3 is 15 residues long. Trimming removed 2 bases from V and 3 bases from J, with 13 bases in between. Repertoires were generated with immunoSEQ multiplex PCR, while TCRdb's copy carries only in-frame clones and drops some. The table records some 48,000 clones, 94% of them present only once. This sequence joins TRBV7-3 and TRBJ1-1; possible D gene TRBD1, 5 bases. The sample consisted of PBMCs. The receptor comes from a woman aged 18-35 years in good health and CMV-seropositive. CDR3: CASSLYFRVDTEAFF. As DNA, the CDR3 is TGTGCCAGCAGCTTATACTTCAGGGTTGACACTGAAGCTTTCTTT.